The T cell receptor beta chain described here comes from a study of cytomegalovirus exposure and HLA in healthy donors. Study results and limitations: Follow-up analysis later connected one missense variant in DCLRE1C with trimming of TCR beta V- and J-genes.

Comments on this clone: Its antigen is still unknown.

Amplification used 60 Vbeta primers and 13 Jbeta primers. Assay used: immunoSEQ multiplex PCR; TCRdb lists only in-frame clones, some missing. This sample carries 95,000 to 150,000 clones, 15% of them seen once, and the ten largest clones take under 2.5%. CDR3 size: 18 residues. Germline CDR1 and CDR2: LGHNA and YSLEER. Trimming shortened V by 0 bases and J by 2 bases, and 17 bases separated the two germline ends. Material: PBMCs. The sequence was obtained from a young woman in good health and CMV-seronegative. The rearrangement uses TRBV4-3 and TRBJ2-1, with D possibly TRBD2 on 7 matching bases. This CDR3 is CASSQDSGGGRTYNEQFF. CDR3 nucleotide sequence: TGCGCCAGCAGCCAAGACAGCGGCGGGGGCCGAACCTACAATGAGCAGTTCTTC.